These T cell receptor beta chains were read from a single sample in a study of cytomegalovirus exposure and HLA in healthy donors. Libraries were prepared by immunoSEQ multiplex PCR; TCRdb keeps only in-frame clonotypes and omits some of them. The data hold 200,000 to 250,000 clones, with more than 75% observed a single time. The sample was PBMCs. The source is a girl aged 2-10 years in good health and CMV-seronegative. CDR3s include the opening cysteine and the closing phenylalanine or tryptophan. Fields, in order: clone size, D gene, J gene, V gene, CDR3 DNA, CDR3 protein. The D gene is left open where the match is weak. A row's size may be missing; if present it is once, few, many or a size class.

NA	TRBD2	TRBJ2-1	TRBV2	TGTGCCAGCAGGGCCGGGGGGTCCTACAATGAGCAGTTCTTC	CASRAGGSYNEQFF
NA	TRBD1	TRBJ1-4	TRBV6-1	TGTGCCAGCAGTTCGAGAGGGACAGATGAAAAACTGTTTTTT	CASSSRGTDEKLFF
NA	NA	TRBJ2-5	TRBV10-3	TGTGCCATCAGTGGGTGGGCAGAAGAGACCCAGTACTTC	CAISGWAEETQYF
NA	NA	TRBJ2-1	TRBV9	TGTGCCAGCGGCAGCCTAGGGGGCAATGAGCAGTTCTTC	CASGSLGGNEQFF
NA	TRBD1	TRBJ2-2	TRBV11-1	TGTGCCAGCAGTTGGGACAGGACCAACACCGGGGAGCTGTTTTTT	CASSWDRTNTGELFF
NA	TRBD1	TRBJ2-2	TRBV15	TGTGCCACCAGCATCCAGGGGGCGGACGGGGAGCTGTTTTTT	CATSIQGADGELFF
NA	NA	TRBJ2-5	TRBV7-2	TGTGCCAGCAGGGCGGGCCAAGAGACCCAGTACTTC	CASRAGQETQYF
NA	TRBD1	TRBJ1-4	TRBV29-1	TGCAGCGTTACTTGGGACAGGGGGAGAAAACTGTTTTTT	CSVTWDRGRKLFF
NA	NA	TRBJ2-2	TRBV29-1	TGCAGCGTTGAAGACGGTGGAGGGAACGGGGAGCTGTTTTTT	CSVEDGGGNGELFF
NA	NA	TRBJ2-2	TRBV30	TGTGCCTGGAATACAGTCAGCTTGAACACCGGGGAGCTGTTTTTT	CAWNTVSLNTGELFF
NA	TRBD2	TRBJ2-3	TRBV11-1	TGTGCCAGCAGCTTAGTAGCGGGAGGGCCGGACACGCAGTATTTT	CASSLVAGGPDTQYF
NA	TRBD1	TRBJ1-4	TRBV19	TGTGCCAGTAGTAGACAGGGGCGGAATGAAAAACTGTTTTTT	CASSRQGRNEKLFF
NA	NA	TRBJ1-1	TRBV11-2	TGTGCCAGCAGCTCTCTTTGGACAGTTTCTGAAGCTTTCTTT	CASSSLWTVSEAFF
NA	NA	TRBJ1-1	TRBV7-6	TGTGCCAGCAGCCCCCGCGGGGCGGGGGCTGAAGCTTTCTTT	CASSPRGAGAEAFF
NA	TRBD1	TRBJ2-7	TRBV7-2	TGTGCCAGCACCACCGGGACAGGGTATTACGAGCAGTACTTC	CASTTGTGYYEQYF
NA	NA	TRBJ1-2	TRBV2	TGTGCCAGCTGGCGCCAGGGGAACTATGGCTACACCTTC	CASWRQGNYGYTF
few	TRBD1	TRBJ1-2	TRBV2	TGTGCCAGCAATCCGGGACAGAGTTTCTATGGCTACACCTTC	CASNPGQSFYGYTF
NA	TRBD1	TRBJ1-2	TRBV5-4	TGTGCCGGCAGCTCCCCGGGACAGGGGACTTATGGCTACACCTTC	CAGSSPGQGTYGYTF
NA	TRBD1	TRBJ2-6	TRBV4-1	TGCGCCAGCAGCTCCGGACAGGGCGGAGCTGGGGCCAACGTCCTGACTTTC	CASSSGQGGAGANVLTF
NA	TRBD1	TRBJ2-3	TRBV5-4	TGTGCCAGCAGCCCGACAGGGGGCACAGATACGCAGTATTTT	CASSPTGGTDTQYF
NA	NA	TRBJ2-3	TRBV7-8	TGTGCCAGCAGCTTAGTAGCAGGGGGGTATTCCACAGATACGCAGTATTTT	CASSLVAGGYSTDTQYF
NA	TRBD2	TRBJ2-3	TRBV6-5	TGTGCCAGCAGGCTAAGCGGGAGGGCCGGAGATACGCAGTATTTT	CASRLSGRAGDTQYF
NA	TRBD2	TRBJ2-2	TRBV5-8	TGTGCCAGCAGCTTAGCGGGAGGGGGCACCGGGGAGCTGTTTTTT	CASSLAGGGTGELFF
NA	TRBD1	TRBJ1-2	TRBV6-1	TGTGCCAGCCGAGACACAGGGGCCTATGGCTACACCTTC	CASRDTGAYGYTF
NA	TRBD1	TRBJ2-2	TRBV7-8	TGTGCCAGCAGCCTAACCGGGACAGGACGCACCGGGGAGCTGTTTTTT	CASSLTGTGRTGELFF
NA	NA	TRBJ1-3	TRBV6-1	TGTGCCAGTAGTGGGCAGGGTCGAAACACCATATATTTT	CASSGQGRNTIYF
NA	NA	TRBJ2-2	TRBV9	TGTGCCAGCTCCAGGGGGAACACCGGGGAGCTGTTTTTT	CASSRGNTGELFF
NA	NA	TRBJ1-1	TRBV7-9	TGTGCCAGCAGCTTACGGGGGGGCGCGACTGAAGCTTTCTTT	CASSLRGGATEAFF